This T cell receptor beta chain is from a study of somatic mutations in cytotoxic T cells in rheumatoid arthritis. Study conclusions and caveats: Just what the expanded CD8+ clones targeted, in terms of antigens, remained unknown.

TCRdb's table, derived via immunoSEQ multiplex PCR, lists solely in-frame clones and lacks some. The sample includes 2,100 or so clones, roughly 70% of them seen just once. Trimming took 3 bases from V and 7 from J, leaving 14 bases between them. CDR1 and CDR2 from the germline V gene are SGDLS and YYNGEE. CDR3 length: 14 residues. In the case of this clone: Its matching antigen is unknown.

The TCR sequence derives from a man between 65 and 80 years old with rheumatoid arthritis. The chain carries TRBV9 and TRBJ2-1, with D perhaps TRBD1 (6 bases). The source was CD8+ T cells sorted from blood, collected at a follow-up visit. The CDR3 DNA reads TGTGCCAGCAGCGCCCTCGGACAGACTAATGAGCAGTTCTTC. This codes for CASSALGQTNEQFF.